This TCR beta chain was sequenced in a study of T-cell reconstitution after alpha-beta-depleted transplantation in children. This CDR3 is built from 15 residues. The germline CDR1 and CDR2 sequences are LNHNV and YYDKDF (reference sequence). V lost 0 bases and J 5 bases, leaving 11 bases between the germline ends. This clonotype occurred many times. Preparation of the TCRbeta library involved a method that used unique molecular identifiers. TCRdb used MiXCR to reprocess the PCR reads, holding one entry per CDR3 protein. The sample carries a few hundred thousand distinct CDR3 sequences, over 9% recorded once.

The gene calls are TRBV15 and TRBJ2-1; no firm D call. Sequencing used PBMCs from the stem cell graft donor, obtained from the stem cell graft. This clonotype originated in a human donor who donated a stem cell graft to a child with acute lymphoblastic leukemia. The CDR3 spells CATSRDRAYHNEQFF. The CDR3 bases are TGTGCCACCAGCAGAGATAGGGCTTACCACAATGAGCAGTTCTTC.